Sequencing of this TCR beta chain was carried out in a study of cytomegalovirus exposure and HLA in healthy donors. In regard to this clone: What it binds is not known.

Notes on the study in general: Within the data, a cluster of highly shared sequence variants was likely a sequencing artifact. Prediction of most subjects' HLA-A and HLA-B alleles by TCR beta sequences was reportedly accurate. Analysis performed later showed TCR beta chains linked to HLA being more clonally expanded than equally common others. Cytomegalovirus association was listed for approximately 150 TCR beta chains.

PCR was performed using 60 Vbeta and 13 Jbeta primers. The method was immunoSEQ multiplex PCR; TCRdb's version includes in-frame clones alone and lacks a portion of them. The sample shows some 42,000 clones, and 1% to 1.5% sits with its ten largest clones. The material sequenced was PBMCs. This sequence was found in a man aged 30 to 39 in good health and CMV-seronegative.

This CDR3 reads CASSLGPGNTEAFF. The CDR3 coding sequence is TGCGCCAGCAGCTTGGGACCAGGGAACACTGAAGCTTTCTTT. The chain is built from TRBV5-1 and TRBJ1-1; D is unclear. V was shortened by 0 bases and J by 1 base, with 7 bases between the two germline ends. The CDR3 spans 14 residues. From germline, CDR1 is SGHRS and CDR2 YFSETQ. Looking up the rest from reference TRBV5-1 and TRBJ1-1 gives the full variable domain: KAGVTQTPRYLIKTRGQQVTLSCSPISGHRSVSWYQQTPGQGLQFLFEYFSETQRNKGNFPGRFSGRQFSNSRSEMNVSTLELGDSALYLCASSLGPGNTEAFFGQGTRLTVV.